The 7 T cell receptor beta chains below come from one sample, sequenced in a study of blood T cell repertoires in COVID-19 (dated by TCRdb to 2020 to 2022). Library preparation used the immunoSEQ multiplex PCR assay. The immuneACCESS repertoire file appears here via TCRdb, limited to in-frame rearrangements. These files lack a portion of the clones; in checked studies, under half of the deficit traces to unresolved V genes, and the cause of the others is not known. The sample profile shows 350,000 to 450,000 clones; around 90% of them were found once. More than 1% of the sample comes from the top ten. The sample comprised peripheral blood. The receptors derive from a middle-aged man with acute or convalescent COVID-19.

This clone was detected once. This chain joins TRBV9 and TRBJ2-5, with D possibly TRBD2 on 7 matching bases. The V and J ends lost 2 bases and 1 base respectively, with 15 bases between them. Germline V gives CDR1 SGDLS, CDR2 YYNGEE. The CDR3 loop spans 16 amino acids. CDR3 residues: CASSVSGTLVQETQYF. DNA for the CDR3: TGTGCCAGCAGCGTCAGCGGGACATTAGTCCAAGAGACCCAGTACTTC.

The rearrangement uses TRBV7-3 and TRBJ1-1, with 8 bases aligning to TRBD1. Germline CDR1 SGHTA, CDR2 FQGTGA. Losses at the gene ends were 5 bases for V and 5 bases for J; bases not matched to a gene: 4. There are 13 residues in the CDR3. The CDR3, as DNA: TGTGCCAGCAGCATACAGGGGGGGACTGAAGCTTTCTTT. This codes for CASSIQGGTEAFF.

The chain carries TRBV5-1 and TRBJ1-2; the D gene is possibly TRBD1 (6 bases). The germline V gene encodes CDR1 SGHRS and CDR2 YFSETQ. CDR3 size: 16 residues. V lost 2 bases and J 4 bases, leaving 18 bases between the germline ends. CDR3 DNA: TGCGCCAGCAGCTTAATGTTCGGGGGGGCATCCTATGGCTACACCTTC. Residues: CASSLMFGGASYGYTF. The full variable domain, its missing parts supplied by reference TRBV5-1 and TRBJ1-2, is KAGVTQTPRYLIKTRGQQVTLSCSPISGHRSVSWYQQTPGQGLQFLFEYFSETQRNKGNFPGRFSGRQFSNSRSEMNVSTLELGDSALYLCASSLMFGGASYGYTFGSGTRLTVV.

Details on this clone: Mismatch with germline at one junction end may stem from a read error. The chain carries TRBV4-1 and TRBJ2-7; 9 bases agree with TRBD1. The CDR3 is made up of 16 amino acids. The germline CDR1 and CDR2 sequences are MGHRA and YSYEKL. CDR3 nucleotides: TGCGCCAGCAGCCATCGTTGGGGACAGGGCTCCCACGAGCAGTACTTC. Translation gives CASSHRWGQGSHEQYF.

The J gene is TRBJ2-2, the V gene TRBV28; D is ambiguous. Per germline, CDR1 MDHEN and CDR2 SYDVKM. The CDR3 is made up of 12 amino acids. The V end was cut by 8 bases, the J end by 2 bases, with 6 bases between. The CDR3 loop reads CASLLNTGELFF. CDR3 sequence (DNA): TGTGCCAGCCTACTTAACACCGGGGAGCTGTTTTTT.

This rearrangement joins TRBV19 to TRBJ1-4, with a possible D match to TRBD1 (5 bases). Trimming shortened V by 2 bases and J by 6 bases, and 10 bases separated the two germline ends. Germline lookup yields CDR1 LNHDA and CDR2 SQIVND (reference sequence). The CDR3 sequence is 14 residues long. In DNA form, the CDR3 reads TGTGCCAGTAGTATAACGACAGCAGATGAAAAACTGTTTTTT. This translates into CASSITTADEKLFF. The full variable domain, in which reference TRBV19 and TRBJ1-4 provide the parts outside the CDR3, is DGGITQSPKYLFRKEGQNVTLSCEQNLNHDAMYWYRQDPGQGLRLIYYSQIVNDFQKGDIAEGYSVSREKKESFPLTVTSAQKNPTAFYLCASSITTADEKLFFGSGTQLSVL.

The chain employs TRBV6-2 or TRBV6-3 and TRBJ2-1, with D perhaps matching TRBD1 (5 bases). Germline V gene lookup returns CDR1 MNHEY and CDR2 SVGEGT. The CDR3 covers 19 residues. The ends were cut back, 0 bases at V and 7 bases at J, with 25 bases in the middle. For the CDR3, the DNA is TGTGCCAGCAGTTACTCGATTTCGGATAGGGCAGGGCAGAGGAATGAGCAGTTCTTC. Translated: CASSYSISDRAGQRNEQFF.